These 26 T cell receptor beta chains share one sample of origin, sequenced in a study of OX40 agonist ivuxolimab in advanced cancers. Profiled with immunoSEQ multiplex PCR; TCRdb holds only in-frame clones, not every one. The table includes approximately 60,000 clones, about 82% detected once. Sample: CD4+ or CD8+ T cells sorted from blood, taken in a trial of the OX40 agonist ivuxolimab. Source of these receptors: an adult with an advanced solid tumor such as melanoma, head and neck, liver or kidney cancer.

The chain employs TRBV6-4 and TRBJ2-2; a possible D gene is TRBD1 (6 bases). The CDR3 consists of 14 residues. Germline V lookup: CDR1 MRHNA, CDR2 SNTAGT. Trimming shortened V by 4 bases and J by 6 bases, and 12 bases separated the two germline ends. The DNA for the CDR3 is TGTGCCAGCAGTGTACAGGGAAATTCCGGGGAGCTGTTTTTT. As protein: CASSVQGNSGELFF.

In DNA form, the CDR3 reads TGTGCCAGTAGTCCTGGACCGATGAACACTGAAGCTTTCTTT. Protein sequence: CASSPGPMNTEAFF. This rearrangement joins TRBV19 to TRBJ1-1; D gene uncertain. The CDR3 length is 14 residues. Germline CDR1 and CDR2: LNHDA and SQIVND (reference sequence). V lost 5 bases and J 0 bases, leaving 10 bases between the germline ends. Together with reference TRBV19 and TRBJ1-1, the CDR3 gives the full variable domain: DGGITQSPKYLFRKEGQNVTLSCEQNLNHDAMYWYRQDPGQGLRLIYYSQIVNDFQKGDIAEGYSVSREKKESFPLTVTSAQKNPTAFYLCASSPGPMNTEAFFGQGTRLTVV.

This clone was observed once. This chain uses TRBV5-1 with TRBJ1-3; 7 nucleotides match TRBD1. The CDR3 has 15 residues. Germline CDR1 is SGHRS and CDR2 is YFSETQ. Unmatched junction bases numbered 4, after V lost 4 bases and J lost 0 bases. The CDR3 DNA sequence: TGCGCCAGCAGCCGGGACAGCTTCTCTGGAAACACCATATATTTT. This sequence encodes CASSRDSFSGNTIYF.

The chain recombines TRBV6-4 with TRBJ1-5; tentative D call: TRBD1 (6 bases). Germline-derived CDR1 and CDR2 are MRHNA and SNTAGT. CDR3 length: 14 amino acids. Trimming stripped 3 bases from V and 5 bases from J, with 11 bases between. Written as DNA, the CDR3 is TGTGCCAGCAGTGAACAGGGAGGGGATCAGCCCCAGCATTTT. Translated: CASSEQGGDQPQHF.

The chain couples TRBV6-5 to TRBJ2-1; TRBD1 matches 7 bases. Germline CDR1 and CDR2: MNHEY and SVGAGI. The CDR3 consists of 15 residues. V shed 4 bases, J shed 1 base, and the junction held 4 bases outside the gene matches. The CDR3 reads CASSSQGVSYNEQFF. DNA of the CDR3: TGTGCCAGCAGTTCCCAGGGGGTGTCCTACAATGAGCAGTTCTTC.

The chain carries TRBV30 and TRBJ2-3; a weak D match, TRBD2 (6 bases). The germline V gene encodes CDR1 GTSNPN and CDR2 SVGIG (reference sequence). The V end was cut by 2 bases, the J end by 6 bases, with 15 bases between. The CDR3 length is 14 residues. CDR3 sequence (DNA): TGTGCCTGGAGTCTACCGCCCCGGGGGGATACGCAGTATTTT. Protein: CAWSLPPRGDTQYF.

Notes on this clone: Additional DNA sequences in this sample encode the identical CDR3. The chain carries TRBV18 and TRBJ2-2; D might be TRBD1 (5 bases). CDR1 is KGHSH and CDR2 is LQKENI in the germline V gene. CDR3 length equals 15 residues. Trimming cost V 0 bases and J 2 bases, with 7 bases left between them. The DNA for the CDR3 is TGTGCCAGCTCACCACCAAGGGGAAACACCGGGGAGCTGTTTTTT. Translated: CASSPPRGNTGELFF.

This clone is categorized as medium-sized. This chain joins TRBV19 and TRBJ1-3; D remains unclear. The germline V gene has CDR1 LNHDA and CDR2 SQIVND (reference sequence). The CDR3 length is 15 residues. V lost 5 bases, J lost 0 bases, and 11 bases lay in between. The CDR3 loop is CASSPITISGNTIYF. In DNA form, the CDR3 reads TGTGCCAGTAGTCCGATAACGATCTCTGGAAACACCATATATTTT. Full variable domain (remainder filled in from reference TRBV19 and TRBJ1-3): DGGITQSPKYLFRKEGQNVTLSCEQNLNHDAMYWYRQDPGQGLRLIYYSQIVNDFQKGDIAEGYSVSREKKESFPLTVTSAQKNPTAFYLCASSPITISGNTIYFGEGSWLTVV.

V is TRBV11-2 and J is TRBJ1-1; D not certain. The V end was cut by 0 bases, the J end by 7 bases, with 9 bases between. Germline loops: CDR1 SGHAT, CDR2 FQNNGV. CDR3 size: 13 residues. As DNA, the CDR3 is TGTGCCAGCAGCTTAGATGGGAGACTTGAAGCTTTCTTT. Protein sequence: CASSLDGRLEAFF.

The chain uses TRBV6-5 and TRBJ2-5; 8 nucleotides line up with TRBD2. With 6 bases clipped from V and 5 bases from J, the junction kept 8 bases outside the gene matches. This CDR3 spans 14 amino acids. The germline gives CDR1 MNHEY, CDR2 SVGAGI. The chain's CDR3 is CASRPSGSGETQYF. The CDR3 bases are TGTGCCAGCAGGCCCAGCGGGAGCGGCGAGACCCAGTACTTC.

In this sample, this clone turned up a few times. V is TRBV6-5 and J is TRBJ2-7; TRBD2 matches 8 bases. The CDR3 loop spans 15 amino acids. V lost 6 bases and J lost 4; bases outside the gene matches: 11. Germline V gene data show CDR1 as MNHEY and CDR2 as SVGAGI. CDR3 nucleotide sequence: TGTGCCAGCAGCAAGGGCGGGACTAGTCTGTACGAGCAGTACTTC. Its protein product is CASSKGGTSLYEQYF.

The chain is built from TRBV4-2 and TRBJ2-2, with 14 bases that match TRBD2. The V and J ends lost 4 bases and 1 base, in that order; junction bases with no gene match: 2. This CDR3 contains 17 residues. CDR1 and CDR2 from the germline V gene are LGHNA and YNFKEQ. The CDR3 spells CASSPGLAGGNTGELFF. For the CDR3, the DNA is TGTGCCAGCAGCCCCGGACTAGCGGGAGGGAACACCGGGGAGCTGTTTTTT.

Only a few counts were recorded for this clone. This chain uses TRBV7-9 with TRBJ2-2; possible D gene TRBD1, 6 bases. V was trimmed by 4 bases and J by 3 bases, leaving 15 bases between them. From germline, CDR1 is SEHNR and CDR2 FQNEAQ (reference sequence). CDR3 length equals 16 residues. The DNA for the CDR3 is TGTGCCAGCAGCTCGTCCGGCACAGGGTACACCGGGGAGCTGTTTTTT. Amino acid sequence: CASSSSGTGYTGELFF.

The J gene is TRBJ2-2, the V gene TRBV19; D is perhaps TRBD2 (5 bases). The CDR3 has 15 residues. CDR1 and CDR2 from the germline V gene are LNHDA and SQIVND (reference sequence). Trimming cost V 1 base and J 4 bases, with 10 bases left between them. The chain's CDR3 is CASSIAGSATGELFF. Here the CDR3 DNA reads TGTGCCAGTAGTATAGCGGGAAGCGCCACCGGGGAGCTGTTTTTT.

In its sample, this clone was seen once. The chain is built from TRBV10-2 and TRBJ1-5, with 10 nucleotides matching TRBD1. Germline V gene lookup returns CDR1 WSHSY and CDR2 SAAADI. This CDR3 is built from 15 residues. V dropped 4 bases and J dropped 3; count of bases not matched to a gene: 3. For the CDR3, the DNA is TGCGCCAGCAGTGGGACAGGGGGGTTCAATCAGCCCCAGCATTTT. This codes for CASSGTGGFNQPQHF.

This rearrangement joins TRBV29-1 to TRBJ2-2; D unresolved. Germline V gene data show CDR1 as SQVTM and CDR2 as ANQGSEA. The CDR3 has 13 amino acids. V was clipped by 7 bases and J by 1 base, with 10 bases between them. The DNA of the CDR3 is TGCAGCGCCGGTTTTGGGAACACCGGGGAGCTGTTTTTT. The encoded protein is CSAGFGNTGELFF.

This rearrangement joins TRBV7-6 to TRBJ1-2; no reliable D call. Trimming left V 4 bases short and J 0 bases short, with 15 bases between. The CDR3 extends over 16 amino acids. CDR1 is SGHVS, CDR2 FNYEAQ, per germline. The CDR3 DNA reads TGTGCCAGCAGCTCCGAGGTCCAGCCTCCTAACTATGGCTACACCTTC. This sequence encodes CASSSEVQPPNYGYTF.

The V and J genes are TRBV7-9 and TRBJ2-1; D is possibly TRBD2 (6 bases). V was shortened by 4 bases and J by 5 bases, with 18 bases between the two germline ends. The CDR3 length is 16 residues. The germline V gene encodes CDR1 SEHNR and CDR2 FQNEAQ (reference sequence). CDR3 loop: CASSSPRALAHNEQFF. The CDR3 DNA is TGTGCCAGCAGCTCCCCCCGTGCGCTAGCGCACAATGAGCAGTTCTTC.

The chain employs TRBV6-1 and TRBJ2-1; TRBD2 aligns across 8 bases. The CDR3 sequence is 16 residues long. CDR1 is MNHNS and CDR2 is SASEGT in the germline V gene. V was pared by 6 bases and J by 3 bases, with 10 bases of the junction left unmatched. This CDR3 is CASRERAGGFYNEQFF. The CDR3 DNA sequence: TGTGCCAGCAGGGAACGTGCGGGAGGTTTCTACAATGAGCAGTTCTTC.

This chain connects TRBV11-1 to TRBJ2-5, with 7 bases matching TRBD2. This CDR3 is 13 amino acids long. Trimming at V came to 4 bases and at J to 2 bases, leaving 1 base not matched to a gene. CDR1 SGHAT and CDR2 FQDESV come from the germline V gene (reference sequence). The CDR3 DNA reads as TGTGCCAGCAGCTACGGGGGGCAAGAGACCCAGTACTTC. This gives the protein CASSYGGQETQYF.

The chain uses TRBV7-2 and TRBJ2-7; 12 nucleotides line up with TRBD2. V gave up 1 base and J gave up 6 bases; unmatched junction bases: 1. There are 14 residues in the CDR3. CDR1 is SGHTA and CDR2 is FQGNSA in the germline V gene. The CDR3 coding sequence is TGTGCCAGCAGCTTAGTGACTAGCGGGAGCGAGCAGTACTTC. Its protein is CASSLVTSGSEQYF.

This chain uses TRBV30 with TRBJ2-5; 7 nucleotides match TRBD2. CDR3 length: 14 amino acids. Germline V gene data show CDR1 as GTSNPN and CDR2 as SVGIG (reference sequence). The J segment lost 4 bases and the V segment lost 0 bases, leaving 5 bases of the junction unmatched. The CDR3 DNA reads as TGTGCCTGGAGTGTAAGCGGGACTGGAGAGACCCAGTACTTC. Residues: CAWSVSGTGETQYF.

The V call is TRBV5-4, the J call TRBJ2-7, with unresolved D. V was pared by 0 bases and J by 0 bases, with 7 bases between. CDR3 length equals 14 residues. CDR1 is SGHNT, CDR2 YYREEE, per germline (reference sequence). CDR3 amino acids: CASSLELNSYEQYF. The CDR3 DNA reads TGTGCCAGCAGCTTGGAGCTCAACTCCTACGAGCAGTACTTC.

This rearrangement joins TRBV25-1 to TRBJ1-6; maybe TRBD1 (5 bases). Germline CDR1 is MGHDK and CDR2 is SYGVNS. The V end was cut by 0 bases, the J end by 7 bases, with 7 bases between. The CDR3 consists of 14 residues. CDR3 protein: CASSEYDRNSPLHF. CDR3 DNA sequence: TGTGCCAGCAGTGAATACGACAGAAATTCACCCCTCCACTTT.

The chain has TRBV28 and TRBJ2-1; the match to TRBD2 covers 12 bases. The J segment lost 4 bases and the V segment lost 7 bases, leaving 8 bases of the junction unmatched. Germline loops: CDR1 MDHEN, CDR2 SYDVKM. The CDR3 extends over 16 amino acids. The CDR3 is CASTKAGLAGYNEQFF. CDR3 nucleotides: TGTGCCAGCACGAAGGCGGGACTAGCGGGTTACAATGAGCAGTTCTTC.

The chain links TRBV7-9 to TRBJ2-7, with D perhaps TRBD1 or TRBD2 (5 bases each). Germline V CDR1 and CDR2: SEHNR, FQNEAQ (reference sequence). This CDR3 has 10 amino acids. The CDR3 region has the DNA TGTGCTGGGACCTCCTACGAGCAGTACTTC. Its protein is CAGTSYEQYF.